Each of the 9 T cell receptor beta chains below was sequenced from the same sample in a study of HIV-infected patients and healthy controls. Alpha and beta constant-region primers primed reverse transcription of around 500 ng RNA. Using multiplexing indices, alpha and beta chain libraries were generated apart by chain-specific third strand synthesis. TCRdb passed the 5' RACE reads through MiXCR, listing each CDR3 protein once. The data show more than 9,000 distinct CDR3 sequences, with roughly a tenth seen just once and approximately 15% held by the top ten. The repertoire came from unfractionated whole blood and reflected all unsorted peripheral T cells. The sample in question was blood, obtained before antiretroviral therapy. The receptors originated from an adult with HIV infection.

This clonotype occurred many times. The chain links TRBV28 to TRBJ2-2; TRBD2 matches at 8 bases. CDR1 is MDHEN, CDR2 SYDVKM, per germline. V shed 5 bases and J 3 bases; nucleotides not matched to a gene: 8. This CDR3 has 16 residues. The CDR3 DNA is TGTGCCAGCAGTCCCCCGACTAGCGAATACACCGGGGAGCTGTTTTTT. Its translation: CASSPPTSEYTGELFF.

In its sample, this clonotype ranks as medium-sized (0.01 to 0.1%). The V call is TRBV29-1, the J call TRBJ2-1; unclear D gene. This CDR3 is 13 amino acids long. Trimming removed 7 bases at V and 0 bases at J, with 10 bases between. Looked up from germline, CDR1 is SQVTM and CDR2 is ANQGSEA. In DNA form, the CDR3 reads TGCAGCGGAATCCCAAGCTCCTACAATGAGCAGTTCTTC. Its protein is CSGIPSSYNEQFF.

The chain links TRBV29-1 to TRBJ1-1, with D possibly matching TRBD1 (5 bases). CDR1 SQVTM and CDR2 ANQGSEA come from the germline V gene. This CDR3 has 13 residues. V was clipped by 7 bases and J by 3 bases, with 15 bases between them. DNA of the CDR3: TGCAGCGCTGGAGTACAGGAGTACACTGAAGCTTTCTTT. It is translated as CSAGVQEYTEAFF.

This clonotype has ten or more counts. V gene TRBV6-6 combines with J gene TRBJ1-1; tentative D call: TRBD1 (5 bases). CDR1 is MNHNY and CDR2 is SVGAGI in the germline V gene (reference sequence). The CDR3 sequence is 15 residues long. Trimming left V 0 bases short and J 4 bases short, with 12 bases between. The CDR3 nucleotides are TGTGCCAGCAGTTACTCGACCCGGGGCCCCACTGAAGCTTTCTTT. This sequence encodes CASSYSTRGPTEAFF.

This clonotype was found many times. V gene TRBV29-1 combines with J gene TRBJ2-5; D possibly corresponds to TRBD1 (6 bases). The CDR3 has 14 amino acids. V was shortened by 7 bases and J by 2 bases, with 17 bases between the two germline ends. Germline lookup yields CDR1 SQVTM and CDR2 ANQGSEA. CDR3 bases: TGCAGCGGCTCCTTACTGACAGGTCAAGAGACCCAGTACTTC. Its protein product is CSGSLLTGQETQYF.

The CDR3, as DNA: TGTGCCAGCAGTGACTCCACTAGCGGGGATCGTGGTACGCAGTATTTT. Its protein product is CASSDSTSGDRGTQYF. The V gene is TRBV6-4, the J gene TRBJ2-3, with TRBD2 identical over 10 bases. The CDR3 has 16 residues. V shed 0 bases, J shed 8 bases, and the junction held 8 bases outside the gene matches. Per the germline V gene, CDR1 is MRHNA and CDR2 is SNTAGT.

This clonotype was seen at least ten times. The gene calls are TRBV5-4 and TRBJ2-5; maybe TRBD1 (6 bases). CDR3 length: 13 residues. Deletions cut 7 bases from V and 3 bases from J, with 13 bases between. Germline loops: CDR1 SGHNT, CDR2 YYREEE (reference sequence). CDR3 protein: CASRKGVKETQYF. The CDR3, as DNA: TGTGCCAGCCGCAAGGGGGTAAAAGAGACCCAGTACTTC.

This clonotype is classed as medium-sized. The chain uses TRBV7-8 and TRBJ2-3, with D possibly TRBD1 on 6 matching bases. V was cut by 6 bases and J by 4 bases, with 14 bases left in between. CDR1 SGHVS and CDR2 FQNEAQ come from the germline V gene. The CDR3 totals 14 residues. This CDR3 is CASRLRGHADTQYF. The CDR3 DNA reads TGTGCCAGCAGACTCAGGGGCCACGCAGATACGCAGTATTTT. The whole variable domain, filled in from reference TRBV7-8 and TRBJ2-3, reads GAGVSQSPRYKVAKRGQDVALRCDPISGHVSLFWYQQALGQGPEFLTYFQNEAQLDKSGLPSDRFFAERPEGSVSTLKIQRTQQEDSAVYLCASRLRGHADTQYFGPGTRLTVL.

The sample holds many counts of this clonotype. This chain connects TRBV20-1 to TRBJ2-1; D gene ambiguous. The germline V gene has CDR1 DFQATT and CDR2 SNEGSKA (reference sequence). Trimming removed 3 bases at V and 4 bases at J, with 10 bases between. The CDR3 contains 13 residues. Here the CDR3 DNA reads TGCAGTGCTAGTGGCGTTTGGTACAATGAGCAGTTCTTC. This translates into CSASGVWYNEQFF.